These 12 T cell receptor beta chains came from one sample sequenced in a study of prognosis after radiotherapy for stage I lung cancer. Genomic DNA was the source, and TCR beta CDR3 was amplified from it by two-round multiplex PCR. Specific primers for each TRBV and TRBJ gene were what first-round PCR used. Each CDR3 protein is one row after TCRdb ran MiXCR on the multiplex PCR reads. Among some 15,000 distinct CDR3 sequences listed, about 27% were seen once. Sample: PBMCs, taken before or after stereotactic body radiation therapy (not recorded which). The receptors stem from a donor at least 50 years old with non-small cell lung cancer.

This clonotype was recorded many times. The chain is built from TRBV11-3 and TRBJ2-1; the D gene could be TRBD1 or TRBD2 (5 bases each). CDR3 length: 14 residues. CDR1 and CDR2 from the germline V gene are SGHNT and YENEEA. The V end lost 3 bases, the J end lost 6 bases, and 12 bases lay between the germline ends. The CDR3 loop is CASSFSHGTNEQFF. The CDR3 region has the DNA TGTGCCAGCAGCTTTTCCCATGGGACCAATGAGCAGTTCTTC.

This clonotype appeared a single time. This chain uses TRBV19 with TRBJ2-2, with TRBD2 matching 14 bases. CDR3 length: 18 residues. The junction had 11 bases not matched to a gene; V was cut back by 4 bases and J by 7 bases. Germline values: CDR1 LNHDA, CDR2 SQIVND (reference sequence). CDR3 sequence: CASSTPRLAGGPNGELFF. In nucleotides, the CDR3 is TGTGCCAGTAGTACTCCTCGACTAGCGGGAGGGCCGAACGGGGAGCTGTTTTTT.

This clonotype was observed at least ten times. The CDR3 here is CASSPDRGPGYGYTF. The CDR3, as DNA: TGTGCCAGCAGCCCCGACAGGGGCCCCGGCTATGGCTACACCTTC. The V gene is TRBV5-6, the J gene TRBJ1-2, with TRBD1 matching 8 bases. With V trimmed by 4 bases and J by 4 bases, 9 bases remained unmatched. This CDR3 region has 15 residues. Germline assignment: CDR1 SGHDT and CDR2 YYEEEE.

This clonotype showed up many times. The V and J genes are TRBV4-1 and TRBJ1-1; 11 nucleotides align to TRBD1. This CDR3 has 15 amino acids. Germline lookup yields CDR1 MGHRA and CDR2 YSYEKL. V lost 3 bases, J lost 10 bases, and 10 bases stayed unmatched. CDR3 residues: CASSHGQGAVLGAFF. The CDR3 region has the DNA TGCGCCAGCAGCCATGGACAGGGGGCCGTTCTCGGAGCTTTCTTT.

This clonotype occurred many times. The chain has TRBV20-1 and TRBJ2-5; D possibly matches TRBD1 or TRBD2 (5 bases each). In germline, CDR1 is DFQATT, CDR2 SNEGSKA (reference sequence). Trimming shortened V by 5 bases and J by 5 bases, and 12 bases separated the two germline ends. The CDR3 runs to 12 residues. The CDR3 region has the DNA TGCAGTGCTGGCAGGGACGGGGAGACCCAGTACTTC. Translating gives CSAGRDGETQYF.

This clonotype is classed as medium-sized. The chain links TRBV5-1 to TRBJ2-7, with 8 bases lining up with TRBD1. This CDR3 is 15 amino acids long. Germline CDR1 reads SGHRS; CDR2 reads YFSETQ. The junction had 11 bases not matched to a gene; V was cut back by 4 bases and J by 5 bases. CDR3 sequence reads: CASSQWDRRQHEQYF. The CDR3 DNA follows: TGCGCCAGCAGCCAGTGGGACAGGAGACAGCACGAGCAGTACTTC.

Turning to this clonotype: A far larger clone is one base from this, pointing to a likely read error. This chain uses TRBV27 with TRBJ2-1; TRBD2 matches at 10 bases. CDR3 length: 16 amino acids. The ends lost 5 bases at V and 0 bases at J; junction bases unmatched: 4. Germline V gene lookup returns CDR1 MNHEY and CDR2 SMNVEV (reference sequence). CDR3 protein: CASSDPSGSSYNEQFF. In DNA form, the CDR3 reads TGTGCCAGCAGTGACCCTAGCGGGAGCTCCTACAATGAGCAGTTCTTC.

Regarding this clonotype: Compared with germline, one end of the junction differs, possibly owing to a read error. This chain connects TRBV10-3 to TRBJ1-5; D possibly corresponds to TRBD1 (5 bases). CDR1 and CDR2 from the germline V gene are ENHRY and SYGVKD. The CDR3 contains 16 residues. The CDR3 loop is CAISDPGRGEGQPQHF. The CDR3 DNA reads as TGTGCCATCAGTGACCCGGGACGGGGCGAGGGTCAGCCCCAACATTTT.

To note about this clonotype: One junction end does not reproduce the germline sequence, and a read error may be involved. The gene calls are TRBV6-9 and TRBJ2-5; D gene unclear. The CDR3 totals 14 residues. Germline V gives CDR1 MNHGY, CDR2 SVAAGI. The CDR3: CASSPGVNQEAQYF. CDR3 DNA: TGTGCCAGCAGCCCGGGCGTGAACCAAGAGGCCCAATACTTC.

This clonotype was counted ten times or more. DNA for the CDR3: TGTGCCAGCAGCTTAGACATCCGACGAGGCTACACCTTC. Protein sequence: CASSLDIRRGYTF. V and J are TRBV11-2 and TRBJ1-2; D is unresolved. The CDR3 is made up of 13 amino acids. Trimming shortened V by 0 bases and J by 8 bases, and 10 bases separated the two germline ends. Germline assignment: CDR1 SGHAT and CDR2 FQNNGV.

This clonotype was seen many times. CDR3 amino acids: CASSRTQGGGQPQHF. In DNA, the CDR3 is TGTGCCAGCAGCCGAACCCAGGGAGGGGGACAGCCCCAGCATTTT. The chain uses TRBV7-9 and TRBJ1-5; D might be TRBD1 (6 bases). Germline V gives CDR1 SEHNR, CDR2 FQNEAQ (reference sequence). The CDR3 has 15 amino acids. Trimming removed 5 bases from V and 7 bases from J, with 18 bases in between.

The chain has TRBV7-9 and TRBJ2-1, with 12 bases lining up with TRBD1. CDR3 length: 12 amino acids. Germline trimming cut 7 bases from V and 15 bases from J; bases unmatched to any gene: 7. Per germline, CDR1 SEHNR and CDR2 FQNEAQ (reference sequence). CDR3 sequence: CASIRGQGAVFF. CDR3 DNA sequence: TGTGCCAGCATCCGGGGACAGGGGGCCGTGTTCTTC.